Listed below are T cell receptor beta chains from one sample, sequenced in a study of OX40 agonist ivuxolimab in advanced cancers. The table came from immunoSEQ multiplex PCR; TCRdb's copy has only in-frame clones and leaves some out. The profile shows 55,000 to 65,000 clones, about 85% of them singletons. This sample comprised CD4+ or CD8+ T cells sorted from blood, obtained in a trial of the OX40 agonist ivuxolimab. Every receptor here comes from an adult with an advanced solid tumor such as melanoma, head and neck, liver or kidney cancer. Each CDR3 is given with its conserved first and last residue. Clone size appears in some rows only: once, few, many, or a class for an expanded clone.

clone size: few; J gene: TRBJ2-3; V gene: TRBV4-3; CDR3 protein: CASSQEQADTQYF
clone size: NA; J gene: TRBJ2-3; V gene: TRBV7-3; CDR3 protein: CASSLNRANTDTQYF
clone size: NA; J gene: TRBJ1-3; V gene: TRBV7-2; CDR3 protein: CASSFGPPGSVGDTIYF
clone size: NA; J gene: TRBJ1-2; V gene: TRBV19; CDR3 protein: CASRALLGSSYGYTF
clone size: NA; J gene: TRBJ1-1; V gene: TRBV11-3; CDR3 protein: CASSLPKGEPFF
clone size: NA; J gene: TRBJ2-1; V gene: TRBV19; CDR3 protein: CASSRTGGGSYNEQFF
clone size: NA; J gene: TRBJ2-1; V gene: TRBV28; CDR3 protein: CATLSRLGNEQFF
clone size: NA; J gene: TRBJ2-7; V gene: TRBV11-3; CDR3 protein: CASSLGGLDEQYF
clone size: NA; J gene: TRBJ2-7; V gene: TRBV5-3; CDR3 protein: CALDEGWPTYEQYF
clone size: NA; J gene: TRBJ2-7; V gene: TRBV5-6; CDR3 protein: CASSPGLRRSEQYF
clone size: NA; J gene: TRBJ2-1; V gene: TRBV7-6; CDR3 protein: CASSLLQYNEQFF
clone size: NA; J gene: TRBJ2-7; V gene: TRBV5-1; CDR3 protein: CASSLGLAGVDEQYF
clone size: NA; J gene: TRBJ2-7; V gene: TRBV27; CDR3 protein: CASSRTGGDEQYF
clone size: once; J gene: TRBJ2-3; V gene: TRBV28; CDR3 protein: CASSSGSTQYF
clone size: once; J gene: TRBJ2-1; V gene: TRBV7-2; CDR3 protein: CASTPSSYNEQFF
clone size: NA; J gene: TRBJ2-3; V gene: TRBV30; CDR3 protein: CAWTILATDTQYF
clone size: NA; J gene: TRBJ2-7; V gene: TRBV30; CDR3 protein: CAGEGDNSYEQYF
clone size: once; J gene: TRBJ2-3; V gene: TRBV7-2; CDR3 protein: CASSLDELAGGDTQYF
clone size: few; J gene: TRBJ2-3; V gene: TRBV5-1; CDR3 protein: CASSYSGTDTQYF
clone size: NA; J gene: TRBJ2-5; V gene: TRBV7-2; CDR3 protein: CASRIVGGEETQYF
clone size: NA; J gene: TRBJ2-7; V gene: TRBV4-2; CDR3 protein: CASSQGPAETYEQYF
clone size: NA; J gene: TRBJ2-3; V gene: TRBV4-2; CDR3 protein: CASSRDRADTQYF
clone size: NA; J gene: TRBJ1-3; V gene: TRBV6-4; CDR3 protein: CASSDLQGNTIYF
clone size: NA; J gene: TRBJ2-1; V gene: TRBV9; CDR3 protein: CASSVLGLAVFNEQFF
clone size: NA; J gene: TRBJ1-1; V gene: TRBV7-3; CDR3 protein: CASSRQGNTEAFF
clone size: few; J gene: TRBJ1-2; V gene: TRBV28; CDR3 protein: CASHQASGTAYGYTF
clone size: NA; J gene: TRBJ1-1; V gene: TRBV19; CDR3 protein: CASSNLGSEAFF
clone size: NA; J gene: TRBJ2-7; V gene: TRBV19; CDR3 protein: CASILREVSYEQYF
clone size: once; J gene: TRBJ1-3; V gene: TRBV18; CDR3 protein: CASSPEDSSSGNTIYF
clone size: NA; J gene: TRBJ2-1; V gene: TRBV28; CDR3 protein: CASSFLSGTTYNEQFF
clone size: NA; J gene: TRBJ1-5; V gene: TRBV7-2; CDR3 protein: CASSLWGGNNQPQHF
clone size: NA; J gene: TRBJ2-7; V gene: TRBV6-5; CDR3 protein: CASSYGTPSSGYEQYF
clone size: NA; J gene: TRBJ2-7; V gene: TRBV7-2; CDR3 protein: CASSPRTSGTYEQYF
clone size: NA; J gene: TRBJ1-5; V gene: TRBV18; CDR3 protein: CASSPPGGSNQPQHF
clone size: NA; J gene: TRBJ1-2; V gene: TRBV5-8; CDR3 protein: CASSVTGMGYGYTF
clone size: NA; J gene: TRBJ2-7; V gene: TRBV29-1; CDR3 protein: CSALTGIAYEQYF
clone size: NA; J gene: TRBJ2-5; V gene: TRBV11-2; CDR3 protein: CASSLPQETQYF
clone size: few; J gene: TRBJ2-3; V gene: TRBV5-4; CDR3 protein: CASRVKLAGVTQYF
clone size: NA; J gene: TRBJ1-2; V gene: TRBV4-2; CDR3 protein: CASSQDWDRGYGYTF
clone size: few; J gene: TRBJ2-7; V gene: TRBV5-1; CDR3 protein: CASSRDRYLEQYF